This TCR beta chain is from a study of blood T cell repertoires in COVID-19. At the level of the study: Sites across the United States, Italy and Spain contributed samples from acute and convalescent COVID-19. PBMCs, B-cell-depleted T cells, or T cells were the source of the cDNA or gDNA that made up the material.

Per the authors' pipeline: Estimation of nucleated cell counts relied on the amplification of reference gene primers. Data came from immunoSEQ multiplex PCR; TCRdb stores just in-frame clones and leaves some out. V and J calls and clone size follow that table, whereas D and trimming were derived from the DNA. The data contain around 130,000 clones, under 85% of them singletons. The CDR3 has 18 residues. Germline V gives CDR1 LNHDA, CDR2 SQIVND (reference sequence). The V gene lost 5 bases and the J gene lost 0 bases, with 20 bases spanning the gap. This TCR was sampled from a man aged 35 to 55 with active or convalescent COVID-19. The genes are TRBV19 and TRBJ1-3, with D perhaps matching TRBD1 (6 bases). The sequencing sample was made of peripheral blood. This chain's CDR3 is CASSPMPGATSSGNTIYF. The CDR3 bases are TGTGCCAGTAGTCCCATGCCAGGGGCCACCAGCTCTGGAAACACCATATATTTT. Using reference TRBV19 and TRBJ1-3 for the parts outside the CDR3, the full variable domain is DGGITQSPKYLFRKEGQNVTLSCEQNLNHDAMYWYRQDPGQGLRLIYYSQIVNDFQKGDIAEGYSVSREKKESFPLTVTSAQKNPTAFYLCASSPMPGATSSGNTIYFGEGSWLTVV.